The 20 T cell receptor beta chains below all came from one sample that was sequenced in a study of blood T cell repertoires in COVID-19 (TCRdb year 2020). Library construction relied on the immunoSEQ multiplex PCR assay. TCRdb re-hosts the immuneACCESS table, in-frame sequences only. Its copies lack some clones; in the studies checked, an unresolved V gene accounts for under half of them, and the cause for the rest is not known. The sample table shows roughly 360,000 clones, and roughly 86% are seen once. The ten largest clonotypes hold 1% to 1.5% of the sample. What was sequenced was PBMCs or T cells enriched from blood (not recorded which). The receptors come from a man younger than 40 who had recovered from COVID-19.

This clone has a single count. The chain combines TRBV6-6 with TRBJ1-6; 9 bases agree with TRBD1. The CDR3 is 15 residues long. The J segment lost 2 bases and the V segment lost 7 bases, leaving 3 bases of the junction unmatched. From germline, CDR1 is MNHNY and CDR2 SVGAGI (reference sequence). The chain's CDR3 is CASIRTGAYNSPLHF. The CDR3 DNA is TGTGCCAGCATCCGGACAGGGGCCTATAATTCACCCCTCCACTTT.

The J gene is TRBJ2-1, the V gene TRBV7-2, with 10 bases that match TRBD2. The CDR3 totals 13 residues. V shed 1 base and J 15 bases; nucleotides not matched to a gene: 6. The germline CDR1 and CDR2 sequences are SGHTA and FQGNSA. The CDR3 is CASSLVVSGGLFF. DNA for the CDR3: TGTGCCAGCAGCTTAGTTGTTAGCGGGGGGTTGTTCTTC. The full variable domain, rest sourced from reference TRBV7-2 and TRBJ2-1, is GAGVSQSPSNKVTEKGKDVELRCDPISGHTALYWYRQSLGQGLEFLIYFQGNSAPDKSGLPSDRFSAERTGGSVSTLTIQRTQQEDSAVYLCASSLVVSGGLFFGPGTRLTVL.

The CDR3 protein is CASSYRGSGDTEAFF. The CDR3 DNA sequence: TGTGCCAGCAGTTACCGGGGTTCTGGGGACACTGAAGCTTTCTTT. The chain links TRBV6-6 to TRBJ1-1; D unclear. This CDR3 spans 15 amino acids. Germline lookup yields CDR1 MNHNY and CDR2 SVGAGI (reference sequence). Trimming removed 2 bases from V and 3 bases from J, with 13 bases in between.

As to this clone: The same CDR3 arises from other DNA sequences in this sample as well. The chain uses TRBV9 and TRBJ1-6, with 8 bases fitting TRBD1. V shed 0 bases and J 10 bases; nucleotides not matched to a gene: 3. CDR3 length equals 14 residues. The germline gives CDR1 SGDLS, CDR2 YYNGEE. The CDR3, as DNA: TGTGCCAGCAGCGTAGGCGCAGGGGGCTCACCCCTCCACTTT. Protein sequence: CASSVGAGGSPLHF.

V usage is TRBV2 and J usage is TRBJ2-5; 10 bases match TRBD2. In germline, CDR1 is SNHLY, CDR2 FYNNEI. This CDR3 spans 17 amino acids. V trimming: 7 bases; J trimming: 0 bases; junction bases outside the gene matches: 11. CDR3: CASTNQRTSGYQETQYF. The CDR3 DNA reads TGTGCCAGCACCAACCAACGGACTAGCGGATACCAAGAGACCCAGTACTTC.

This sequence joins TRBV5-6 and TRBJ1-1; 10 nucleotides align to TRBD1. CDR3 length: 17 amino acids. Germline lookup yields CDR1 SGHDT and CDR2 YYEEEE. Trimming removed 4 bases from V and 1 base from J; junction bases left unmatched: 10. CDR3 protein: CASSETGGLGANTEAFF. The CDR3 DNA reads TGTGCCAGCAGCGAGACAGGGGGCTTGGGAGCGAACACTGAAGCTTTCTTT.

The chain is built from TRBV14 and TRBJ2-3; D uncertain. V lost 3 bases to trimming and J lost 0 bases, with 10 bases between them. CDR3 size: 15 residues. Germline V gene lookup returns CDR1 SGHDN and CDR2 FVKESK. CDR3 protein: CASSHLAGSTDTQYF. The CDR3 coding sequence is TGTGCCAGCAGCCATTTAGCTGGAAGCACAGATACGCAGTATTTT.

The gene calls are TRBV27 and TRBJ2-7; tentative D call: TRBD1 (6 bases). The CDR3 runs 12 residues. CDR1 is MNHEY, CDR2 SMNVEV, per germline (reference sequence). Trimming removed 8 bases from V and 3 bases from J, with 11 bases in between. CDR3 protein: CASSGTHYEQYF. DNA for the CDR3: TGTGCCAGCTCCGGGACACACTACGAGCAGTACTTC.

This clone showed up just a few times. This chain uses TRBV30 with TRBJ1-1; D is perhaps TRBD1 (5 bases). CDR3 length equals 13 residues. Trimming took 5 bases from V and 3 from J, leaving 13 bases between them. Germline-derived CDR1 and CDR2 are GTSNPN and SVGIG (reference sequence). This CDR3 reads CAWRERQYTEAFF. In DNA, the CDR3 is TGTGCCTGGCGCGAACGACAGTACACTGAAGCTTTCTTT.

V is TRBV18 and J is TRBJ1-2; 9 nucleotides agree with TRBD1. The CDR3 is 18 residues long. Germline V gives CDR1 KGHSH, CDR2 LQKENI. V was clipped by 0 bases and J by 2 bases; unmatched bases: 10. DNA of the CDR3: TGTGCCAGCTCACCACCGATTTCTGGGACAGGGAAGAACTATGGCTACACCTTC. It yields the protein CASSPPISGTGKNYGYTF.

The chain combines TRBV6-5 with TRBJ2-7, with 9 bases identical to TRBD1. There are 16 residues in the CDR3. The germline CDR1 and CDR2 sequences are MNHEY and SVGAGI. Trimming took 2 bases from V and 4 from J; bases not matched to a gene: 9. The CDR3, as DNA: TGTGCCAGCAGTTACACGGGGACAGGGAGTTCTTACGAGCAGTACTTC. It is translated as CASSYTGTGSSYEQYF.

The chain carries TRBV29-1 and TRBJ1-5; no clear D gene. The CDR3 extends over 13 amino acids. V gave up 6 bases and J gave up 4 bases, with 13 bases separating them. Per germline, CDR1 SQVTM and CDR2 ANQGSEA. In DNA, the CDR3 is TGCAGCGTCGCCCGGGATCCAAATCAGCCCCAGCATTTT. This translates into CSVARDPNQPQHF.

This chain links TRBV27 with TRBJ1-1; no clear D gene. Trimming removed 6 bases at V and 6 bases at J, with 14 bases between. In germline, CDR1 is MNHEY, CDR2 SMNVEV (reference sequence). The CDR3 has 13 residues. The CDR3 DNA follows: TGTGCCAGCAGCCCCCCCGTTGGAGCTGAAGCTTTCTTT. Amino acids: CASSPPVGAEAFF.

The chain is built from TRBV9 and TRBJ1-6, with a possible D match to TRBD1 (5 bases). CDR1 SGDLS and CDR2 YYNGEE come from the germline V gene. The length of the CDR3 is 15 residues. V lost 3 bases and J 9 bases, leaving 16 bases between the germline ends. The CDR3 loop reads CASSARGGTGSPLHF. The CDR3 nucleotides are TGTGCCAGCAGCGCACGAGGAGGGACCGGTTCACCCCTCCACTTT.

J is TRBJ2-7 and V is TRBV7-8; TRBD2 matches at 9 bases. Losses at the gene ends were 3 bases for V and 0 bases for J; bases not matched to a gene: 9. Per the germline V gene, CDR1 is SGHVS and CDR2 is FQNEAQ. The CDR3 length is 17 residues. Written as DNA, the CDR3 is TGTGCCAGCAGCTTTGCACTAGCGGGTCCAAGCTCCTACGAGCAGTACTTC. It is translated as CASSFALAGPSSYEQYF.

The chain couples TRBV7-8 to TRBJ2-2; D possibly corresponds to TRBD2 (5 bases). The CDR3 spans 15 residues. Trimming pared 2 bases from V and 7 bases from J, leaving 14 bases between. Germline assignment: CDR1 SGHVS and CDR2 FQNEAQ. CDR3 DNA: TGTGCCAGCAGCTTACCGACTACTAATCGCGGGGAGCTGTTTTTT. Its translation: CASSLPTTNRGELFF.

The chain combines TRBV3-1 (or the pseudogene TRBV3-2) with TRBJ1-1, with D possibly matching TRBD1 (5 bases). Per germline, CDR1 LGHDT and CDR2 YNNKEL (reference sequence). V gave up 1 base and J gave up 3 bases, with 12 bases separating them. The CDR3 sequence is 15 residues long. CDR3: CASSQVPGFDTEAFF. CDR3 coding DNA: TGTGCCAGCAGCCAAGTCCCAGGGTTCGACACTGAAGCTTTCTTT.

The chain couples TRBV6-5 to TRBJ1-5; D gene unclear. CDR1 is MNHEY and CDR2 is SVGAGI in the germline V gene. This CDR3 contains 15 residues. V lost 4 bases, J lost 3 bases, and 13 bases lay in between. CDR3 in amino acids: CASSSRAGNNQPQHF. The CDR3 nucleotides are TGTGCCAGCAGTTCCCGGGCGGGAAACAATCAGCCCCAGCATTTT.

The genes are TRBV7-8 and TRBJ2-2, with 14 bases aligning to TRBD2. Trimming at V came to 1 base and at J to 4 bases, leaving 5 bases not matched to a gene. CDR3 length equals 18 residues. Germline V gene sequence: CDR1 SGHVS, CDR2 FQNEAQ. The CDR3 coding sequence is TGTGCCAGCAGCTTAGGGGGACTAGCGGGGGATCGCACCGGGGAGCTGTTTTTT. It yields the protein CASSLGGLAGDRTGELFF.

The V and J genes are TRBV7-9 and TRBJ1-1; TRBD1 matches 7 bases. Germline CDR1 and CDR2: SEHNR and FQNEAQ (reference sequence). Losses at the gene ends were 4 bases for V and 3 bases for J; bases not matched to a gene: 11. The CDR3 runs to 16 residues. CDR3 DNA sequence: TGTGCCAGCAGCTCTCCCGCAGGGGGAGCCGACACTGAAGCTTTCTTT. Amino acids: CASSSPAGGADTEAFF.